This entry is about one TCR beta chain. Its antigen is currently unknown. The data originate from a study of T cell repertoires in cytomegalovirus infection. Across the whole study: Alongside well-studied HLA-B-restricted CMV epitopes, recently identified HLA-C-restricted CMV epitopes were also used. In public TCR beta signatures, there were indications of both CMV infection and matching HLA type.

CDR1 SGHVS and CDR2 FNYEAQ come from the germline V gene. V was trimmed by 5 bases and J by 2 bases, leaving 13 bases between them. The CDR3 is 15 residues long. Each CDR3 protein is one row after TCRdb ran MiXCR on the reads. The table lists 640,000 or so distinct CDR3 sequences, around a third of them singletons. The sequencing here drew on cultured PBMCs, taken from culture after CMV antigen stimulation. The origin of this receptor is a human donor in good health (CMV status not recorded). Some clones in this sample may be carry-over from other donors' samples. The chain has TRBV7-6 and TRBJ1-5; D not resolved. The CDR3 DNA follows: TGTGCCAGCAGCCCCTCCCCGTCGGGCAATCAGCCCCAGCATTTT. Residues: CASSPSPSGNQPQHF.